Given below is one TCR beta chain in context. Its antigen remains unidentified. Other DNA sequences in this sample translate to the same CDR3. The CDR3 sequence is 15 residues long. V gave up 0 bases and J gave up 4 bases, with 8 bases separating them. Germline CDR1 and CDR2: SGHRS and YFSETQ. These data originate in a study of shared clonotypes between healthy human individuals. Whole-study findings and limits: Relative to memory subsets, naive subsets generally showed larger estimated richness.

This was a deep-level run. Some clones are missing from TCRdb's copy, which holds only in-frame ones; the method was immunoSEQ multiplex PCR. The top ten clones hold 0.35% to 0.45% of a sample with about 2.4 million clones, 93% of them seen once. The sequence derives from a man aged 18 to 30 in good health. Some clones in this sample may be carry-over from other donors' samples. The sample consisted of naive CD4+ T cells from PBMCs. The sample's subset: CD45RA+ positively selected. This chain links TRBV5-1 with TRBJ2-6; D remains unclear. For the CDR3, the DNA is TGCGCCAGCAGCTTGGAATCGGCAGGGGCCAACGTCCTGACTTTC. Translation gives CASSLESAGANVLTF.